What follows are 23 T cell receptor beta chains derived from one specimen sequenced in a study of T cells in Graves' hyperthyroidism and ophthalmopathy. TCR beta CDR3 sequences were amplified from RNA transcripts. HTBI primers drove first-round RT-PCR of the TCR CDR3. TCRdb analysed the multiplex PCR reads with MiXCR anew, one entry per CDR3 protein. The sample carries more than 500,000 distinct CDR3 sequences, 15% to 20% recorded once. The sequencing sample was made of blood. The receptors were gathered from a woman aged 30 to 39 with Graves' ophthalmopathy.

The rearrangement links TRBV4-3 to TRBJ1-5; no firm D call. Germline-derived CDR1 and CDR2 are LGHNA and YSLEER. The V end was cut by 0 bases, the J end by 7 bases, with 7 bases between. CDR3 length: 13 amino acids. CDR3 region: CASSQEVDQPQHF. The CDR3, as DNA: TGCGCCAGCAGCCAAGAAGTGGACCAGCCCCAGCATTTT.

At least ten counts were recorded for this clonotype. CDR3 DNA: TGTGCCATGGGGACATCCGCCTACGAGCAGTACTTC. This codes for CAMGTSAYEQYF. The V and J genes are TRBV2 and TRBJ2-7; possible D gene TRBD1, 6 bases. Per germline, CDR1 SNHLY and CDR2 FYNNEI. V lost 10 bases and J 2 bases, leaving 12 bases between the germline ends. This CDR3 has 12 residues.

The chain carries TRBV20-1 and TRBJ2-7; 8 bases are a match to TRBD2. V gave up 6 bases and J gave up 2 bases; unmatched junction bases: 9. The CDR3 length is 14 residues. Looked up from germline, CDR1 is DFQATT and CDR2 is SNEGSKA (reference sequence). Written as DNA, the CDR3 is TGCAGTGCCCCCCCTAGCGGGCGGACCTACGAGCAGTACTTC. Encoded protein: CSAPPSGRTYEQYF.

This clonotype was seen only a few times. V is TRBV7-9 and J is TRBJ2-7, with TRBD2 identical over 7 bases. The germline gives CDR1 SEHNR, CDR2 FQNEAQ (reference sequence). Trimming removed 6 bases from V and 3 bases from J; junction bases left unmatched: 8. The CDR3 sequence is 14 residues long. CDR3 region: CASSHGGGGYEQYF. CDR3 DNA: TGTGCCAGCAGTCATGGGGGGGGTGGCTACGAGCAGTACTTC.

CDR3 sequence (DNA): TGTGCCAGTAGTATAGGGACCTTCGTATCCATCACCAGCGAGACCCAGTACTTC. Its protein is CASSIGTFVSITSETQYF. The V and J genes are TRBV19 and TRBJ2-5, with D hard to call. The CDR3 spans 18 residues. Germline values: CDR1 LNHDA, CDR2 SQIVND (reference sequence). The germline V and J ends were trimmed by 1 base and 5 bases, with 23 bases remaining between them.

V usage is TRBV7-2 and J usage is TRBJ2-7; TRBD2 matches 9 bases. This CDR3 comprises 15 residues. Germline V gene lookup returns CDR1 SGHTA and CDR2 FQGNSA. J lost 6 bases, V lost 1 base, and 7 bases had no gene match. CDR3: CASSLGAGGPTEQYF. The CDR3 DNA reads TGTGCCAGCAGCTTAGGCGCGGGAGGGCCTACCGAGCAGTACTTC.

This clonotype was detected only a few times. This chain uses TRBV10-3 with TRBJ2-2, with TRBD1 identical over 9 bases. Germline V CDR1 and CDR2: ENHRY, SYGVKD. V lost 4 bases, J lost 5 bases, and 2 bases stayed unmatched. The CDR3 is 14 residues long. CDR3 bases: TGTGCCATCAGTGGACAGGGGGTTACCGGGGAGCTGTTTTTT. It specifies CAISGQGVTGELFF.

This clonotype has a count of ten or more. The V gene is TRBV5-1, the J gene TRBJ2-1, with 15 bases aligning to TRBD2. Germline V gene data show CDR1 as SGHRS and CDR2 as YFSETQ. This CDR3 spans 16 amino acids. With V trimmed by 2 bases and J by 9 bases, 6 bases remained unmatched. CDR3 loop: CASSFGLAGGQGEQFF. The CDR3, as DNA: TGCGCCAGCAGCTTCGGACTAGCGGGAGGGCAAGGTGAGCAGTTCTTC.

This clonotype has at least ten counts. The chain has TRBV10-1 and TRBJ2-5; a weak D match, TRBD1 (6 bases). The germline V and J ends were trimmed by 0 bases and 0 bases, with 8 bases remaining between them. Germline CDR1 reads WNHNN; CDR2 reads SYGVQD (reference sequence). The CDR3 is 15 residues long. DNA of the CDR3: TGCGCCAGCAGTGAGTCGACAGGCAACCAAGAGACCCAGTACTTC. Encoded protein: CASSESTGNQETQYF.

This clonotype was counted ten times or more. The chain has TRBV20-1 and TRBJ2-3; D gene unclear. CDR3 size: 13 residues. V was pared by 3 bases and J by 2 bases, with 9 bases between. The germline V gene encodes CDR1 DFQATT and CDR2 SNEGSKA (reference sequence). Here the CDR3 DNA reads TGCAGTGCTAGGGACCCCCTCACAGATACGCAGTATTTT. It translates to CSARDPLTDTQYF.

Ten or more counts support this clonotype. The rearrangement joins TRBV6-1 to TRBJ2-7; D gene unclear. The end of the DNA aligns better with TRBJ2-1, so the J call may be wrong. The CDR3 is 13 amino acids. In germline, CDR1 is MNHNS, CDR2 SASEGT. CDR3 DNA: TGTGCCAGCAGTTATCAGGTTCGATACGAGCAGTTCTTC. Protein: CASSYQVRYEQFF.

This clonotype was counted many times. CDR3 DNA: TGTGCCAGCAGGCTAGGACTAGCGCCCTCCTACGAGCAGTACTTC. Amino acid sequence: CASRLGLAPSYEQYF. The genes are TRBV28 and TRBJ2-7, with 9 bases lining up with TRBD2. Germline V gene data show CDR1 as MDHEN and CDR2 as SYDVKM. CDR3 length: 15 amino acids. The V and J ends lost 6 bases and 0 bases, in that order; junction bases with no gene match: 6. The full variable domain, rest sourced from reference TRBV28 and TRBJ2-7, is DVKVTQSSRYLVKRTGEKVFLECVQDMDHENMFWYRQDPGLGLRLIYFSYDVKMKEKGDIPEGYSVSREKKERFSLILESASTNQTSMYLCASRLGLAPSYEQYFGPGTRLTVT.

This clonotype turned up a few times. The rearrangement uses TRBV28 and TRBJ1-6; 7 nucleotides match TRBD1. CDR1 is MDHEN and CDR2 is SYDVKM in the germline V gene. This CDR3 has 17 amino acids. The V gene end was trimmed by 5 bases and the J gene end by 1 base; junction bases not matched to a gene: 8. The CDR3 bases are TGTGCCAGCAGTCCCCCGGGACAGCCTTCCTATAATTCACCCCTCCACTTT. It encodes CASSPPGQPSYNSPLHF. Combining the CDR3 with reference TRBV28 and TRBJ1-6 gives the whole variable domain DVKVTQSSRYLVKRTGEKVFLECVQDMDHENMFWYRQDPGLGLRLIYFSYDVKMKEKGDIPEGYSVSREKKERFSLILESASTNQTSMYLCASSPPGQPSYNSPLHFGNGTRLTVT.

This clonotype was observed many times. V and J are TRBV20-1 and TRBJ2-7; 13 bases map to TRBD2. Unmatched junction bases numbered 8, after V lost 0 bases and J lost 3 bases. Germline V gene lookup returns CDR1 DFQATT and CDR2 SNEGSKA (reference sequence). The CDR3 spans 17 residues. The CDR3 loop is CSARDSGTSGTRYEQYF. CDR3 DNA: TGCAGTGCTAGAGACTCCGGGACTAGCGGGACCCGCTACGAGCAGTACTTC.

V usage is TRBV6-1 and J usage is TRBJ2-7, with TRBD2 matching 8 bases. The CDR3 is 16 amino acids. V lost 5 bases, J lost 2 bases, and 11 bases stayed unmatched. The germline gives CDR1 MNHNS, CDR2 SASEGT. This CDR3 is CASSRFVSGGPYEQYF. For the CDR3, the DNA is TGTGCCAGCAGTCGCTTCGTGAGCGGGGGACCCTACGAGCAGTACTTC.

This clonotype was seen ten or more times. This sequence joins TRBV7-9 and TRBJ2-7, with TRBD1 identical over 8 bases. CDR3 length equals 12 residues. The junction had 4 bases not matched to a gene; V was cut back by 6 bases and J by 6 bases. Germline CDR1 and CDR2: SEHNR and FQNEAQ (reference sequence). CDR3 sequence reads: CASSGQGREQYF. CDR3 in DNA: TGTGCCAGCAGTGGACAGGGTCGCGAGCAGTACTTC.

This clonotype was picked up many times. The rearrangement uses TRBV28 and TRBJ2-7, with D perhaps TRBD1 (6 bases). The CDR3 contains 15 residues. V lost 8 bases to trimming and J lost 5 bases, with 22 bases between them. Germline lookup yields CDR1 MDHEN and CDR2 SYDVKM. The CDR3 nucleotides are TGTGCCAGCGGAGAAGGACAGCACCGCCTAAACGAGCAGTACTTC. Protein: CASGEGQHRLNEQYF.

The chain carries TRBV7-2 and TRBJ1-4, with 9 bases identical to TRBD1. The germline CDR1 and CDR2 sequences are SGHTA and FQGNSA. CDR3 size: 14 residues. Trimming cost V 5 bases and J 8 bases; bases outside gene matches: 6. The chain's CDR3 is CASSPGQGSEKLFF. The CDR3 DNA reads TGTGCCAGCAGCCCGGGACAGGGATCCGAAAAACTGTTTTTT.

This clonotype was picked up many times. The rearrangement joins TRBV20-1 to TRBJ2-3, with D uncertain. Trimming stripped 6 bases from V and 2 bases from J, with 18 bases between. There are 15 residues in the CDR3. Germline values: CDR1 DFQATT, CDR2 SNEGSKA (reference sequence). In DNA, the CDR3 is TGCAGTGCCTCCACCGGGCAGGTTTACACAGATACGCAGTATTTT. Its translation: CSASTGQVYTDTQYF.

This clonotype was detected only once. This may arise from a read error, as a much more abundant clone is one base away. The J gene is TRBJ2-7, the V gene TRBV2; possibly TRBD2 for D (5 bases). In germline, CDR1 is SNHLY, CDR2 FYNNEI. This CDR3 spans 12 amino acids. In DNA form, the CDR3 reads TGTACCAGCAGGAGCCCGGGAACGGCGCAGTACTTC. Translation: CTSRSPGTAQYF.

There are many counts of this clonotype. The gene calls are TRBV13 and TRBJ2-1, with TRBD1 as a possible D gene (6 bases). The CDR3 spans 15 residues. Looked up from germline, CDR1 is PRHDT and CDR2 is FYEKMQ (reference sequence). Trimming shortened V by 5 bases and J by 4 bases, and 15 bases separated the two germline ends. The CDR3 loop is CASSQTGSRYNEQFF. In DNA, the CDR3 is TGTGCCAGCAGCCAGACAGGTAGTAGGTACAATGAGCAGTTCTTC.

This clonotype turned up a few times. The chain is built from TRBV12-3 or TRBV12-4 and TRBJ1-5; D uncertain. The V end was cut by 7 bases, the J end by 0 bases, with 16 bases between. CDR3 length: 16 residues. The CDR3: CASKSIGVNSNQPQHF. CDR3 in DNA: TGTGCCAGCAAAAGTATAGGAGTCAATAGCAATCAGCCCCAGCATTTT.

This clonotype came up many times. This sequence joins TRBV7-2 and TRBJ2-1; 12 bases align to TRBD2. Germline V CDR1 and CDR2: SGHTA, FQGNSA. CDR3 length: 18 amino acids. J lost 2 bases, V lost 4 bases, and 9 bases had no gene match. CDR3 in amino acids: CASSSPTSGRPTYNEQFF. CDR3 DNA sequence: TGTGCCAGCAGCTCCCCCACTAGCGGGAGGCCCACCTACAATGAGCAGTTCTTC.